Presented here are 7 T cell receptor beta chains from one specimen sequenced in a study of early T cells in non-severe SARS-CoV-2 infection (dated by TCRdb to the early 2020s). Preparation of the library involved 5' RACE. The sequencer listed for this sample is NextSeq 500. Clones were called with MiXCR by TCRdb after fastp trimmed the public reads at Q25, and only in-frame beta chains were retained. Here each entry gathers all rows of one CDR3 protein and keeps the most common genes and DNA. The sample table shows about 69,000 distinct CDR3 sequences, and over 9.5% are seen once. The biggest ten clones account for approximately 6.4% of the sample. Sequencing was performed on whole blood. These receptor sequences come from an adult who was a healthcare worker with PCR-confirmed SARS-CoV-2 infection or an uninfected control (not recorded which).

Many counts were recorded for this clonotype. Here the CDR3 DNA reads TGTGCCAGCAGCGTAGTAGGGACAGGATACAATGAGCAGTTCTTC. This translates into CASSVVGTGYNEQFF. The chain is built from TRBV9 and TRBJ2-1, with 8 bases matching TRBD1. The CDR3 extends over 15 amino acids. The germline CDR1 and CDR2 sequences are SGDLS and YYNGEE. Trimming at V came to 0 bases and at J to 4 bases, leaving 3 bases not matched to a gene.

This clonotype occurred a few times. The chain couples TRBV5-1 to TRBJ2-1; D gene ambiguous. The CDR3 runs to 15 residues. Germline V gene lookup returns CDR1 SGHRS and CDR2 YFSETQ. V was clipped by 4 bases and J by 1 base, with 12 bases between them. The chain's CDR3 is CASSSLPGSYNEQFF. The CDR3 DNA sequence: TGCGCCAGCAGCAGTCTCCCGGGTTCCTACAATGAGCAGTTCTTC. Full variable domain (missing parts from reference TRBV5-1 and TRBJ2-1): KAGVTQTPRYLIKTRGQQVTLSCSPISGHRSVSWYQQTPGQGLQFLFEYFSETQRNKGNFPGRFSGRQFSNSRSEMNVSTLELGDSALYLCASSSLPGSYNEQFFGPGTRLTVL.

This clonotype occurred many times. The gene calls are TRBV6-5 and TRBJ2-7; the D gene is possibly TRBD2 (6 bases). V was shortened by 5 bases and J by 0 bases, with 11 bases between the two germline ends. The CDR3 has 14 amino acids. Germline V lookup: CDR1 MNHEY, CDR2 SVGAGI. The CDR3 sequence is CASSRDGSSYEQYF. In DNA form, the CDR3 reads TGTGCCAGCAGTCGGGACGGGAGCTCCTACGAGCAGTACTTC.

This clonotype was observed a few times. V is TRBV11-2 and J is TRBJ2-7; 9 bases line up with TRBD1. V gave up 7 bases and J gave up 2 bases; unmatched junction bases: 3. The CDR3 covers 13 residues. Germline values: CDR1 SGHAT, CDR2 FQNNGV. The chain's CDR3 is CASTGQGTYEQYF. The CDR3 DNA sequence: TGTGCCAGCACCGGACAGGGGACCTACGAGCAGTACTTC.

The sample holds a few counts of this clonotype. The chain recombines TRBV20-1 with TRBJ2-5, with 9 bases identical to TRBD1. Per germline, CDR1 DFQATT and CDR2 SNEGSKA (reference sequence). The junction had 11 bases not matched to a gene; V was cut back by 6 bases and J by 9 bases. The CDR3 is 13 amino acids. The CDR3 here is CSARDRVEGAQYF. The CDR3 nucleotides are TGCAGTGCCCGGGACAGGGTGGAGGGGGCCCAGTACTTC.

This clonotype was found a few times. This chain uses TRBV10-3 with TRBJ2-3, with D possibly TRBD2 on 5 matching bases. CDR3 length: 17 residues. Germline CDR1 ENHRY, CDR2 SYGVKD. V was trimmed by 0 bases and J by 2 bases, leaving 15 bases between them. CDR3 nucleotide sequence: TGTGCCATCAGTGAGTCCGGAAGACAACGGGACACAGATACGCAGTATTTT. Its protein is CAISESGRQRDTDTQYF.

This clonotype showed up just a few times. V is TRBV28 and J is TRBJ1-4; no clear D. The V and J ends lost 2 bases and 8 bases respectively, with 15 bases between them. CDR1 and CDR2 (germline): MDHEN, SYDVKM. CDR3 length: 15 residues. In DNA form, the CDR3 reads TGTGCCAGCAGTTTAGGTGGGGAGTCTTGGGAAAAACTGTTTTTT. Its protein product is CASSLGGESWEKLFF.